This TCR beta chain was found in a study of T cell responses to AZD1222 COVID-19 vaccine. Analyses pooled second doses at about 4 or about 12 weeks. Germline loops: CDR1 SGHVS, CDR2 FQNEAQ. Between the trimmed V and J ends, which lost 1 base and 8 bases, there was a span of 11 bases. This CDR3 has 14 amino acids. Generated by immunoSEQ multiplex PCR, the TCRdb table keeps only in-frame clones and is missing some. The table lists roughly 120,000 clones, approximately 90% of them singletons. Sequencing was performed on peripheral blood, taken 28 days after the second AZD1222 dose. The J gene is TRBJ1-4, the V gene TRBV7-8; possibly TRBD1 for D (5 bases). The receptor's source is an adult who received the AZD1222 COVID-19 vaccine. The CDR3 reads CASSLERQIEKLFF. The CDR3 bases are TGTGCCAGCAGCTTAGAGCGACAGATCGAAAAACTGTTTTTT.